The 11 T cell receptor beta chains listed next were all sequenced from one sample in a study of cytomegalovirus exposure and HLA in healthy donors. Both 60 Vbeta primers and 13 Jbeta primers went into the PCR. TCRdb's copy holds only in-frame clones and misses some; the assay was immunoSEQ multiplex PCR. This table holds 150,000 to 160,000 clones, approximately 80% found once. The sequencing sample was made of PBMCs. The source of these receptors is a woman aged 45 to 65 in good health and CMV-seropositive.

The V and J genes are TRBV7-2 and TRBJ1-3; D may be TRBD1 (6 bases). The CDR3 spans 17 residues. The V end lost 1 base, the J end lost 0 bases, and 13 bases lay between the germline ends. Looked up from germline, CDR1 is SGHTA and CDR2 is FQGNSA. The CDR3 region has the DNA TGTGCCAGCAGCTTAGGGCAGGGGCCTTACTCTGGAAACACCATATATTTT. Translated, it gives CASSLGQGPYSGNTIYF.

The chain joins TRBV4-1 to TRBJ1-2; tentative D call: TRBD1 (6 bases). V was trimmed by 0 bases and J by 2 bases, leaving 10 bases between them. This CDR3 is 15 amino acids long. Germline V gene lookup returns CDR1 MGHRA and CDR2 YSYEKL. For the CDR3, the DNA is TGCGCCAGCAGCCAAGATGACAGGACGAACTATGGCTACACCTTC. As protein: CASSQDDRTNYGYTF.

In this sample, this clone turned up a few times. The chain's CDR3 is CASSNPGGRGTDTQYF. In DNA form, the CDR3 reads TGTGCCAGCAGTAACCCTGGGGGCCGGGGCACAGATACGCAGTATTTT. The gene calls are TRBV6-6 and TRBJ2-3; possible D gene TRBD1, 6 bases. The CDR3 is 16 residues long. CDR1 and CDR2 (germline): MNHNY, SVGAGI (reference sequence). With 5 bases removed from V and 1 base from J, the gap between germline ends came to 16 bases.

The chain has TRBV5-4 and TRBJ2-1; 11 positions match TRBD1. The V gene end was trimmed by 3 bases and the J gene end by 9 bases; junction bases not matched to a gene: 8. Germline V gives CDR1 SGHNT, CDR2 YYREEE (reference sequence). This CDR3 has 15 amino acids. The CDR3 DNA follows: TGTGCCAGCAGCTGGACAGGGGGCGGAATAAGTGAGCAGTTCTTC. It codes for CASSWTGGGISEQFF.

The J gene is TRBJ2-1, the V gene TRBV11-2, with 8 bases that match TRBD2. Germline CDR1 reads SGHAT; CDR2 reads FQNNGV. V was clipped by 5 bases and J by 10 bases; unmatched bases: 19. The CDR3 consists of 17 residues. The CDR3 DNA sequence: TGTGCCAGCAGCCCCCCGACTGAGCGGGGGATAAGGGGGGAGCAGTTCTTC. Its translation is CASSPPTERGIRGEQFF. The full variable domain, in which reference TRBV11-2 and TRBJ2-1 provide the parts outside the CDR3, is EAGVAQSPRYKIIEKRQSVAFWCNPISGHATLYWYQQILGQGPKLLIQFQNNGVVDDSQLPKDRFSAERLKGVDSTLKIQPAKLEDSAVYLCASSPPTERGIRGEQFFGPGTRLTVL.

The chain is built from TRBV27 and TRBJ2-3; D might be TRBD1 (6 bases). The CDR3 is 15 amino acids. Looked up from germline, CDR1 is MNHEY and CDR2 is SMNVEV (reference sequence). With 0 bases removed from V and 3 bases from J, the gap between germline ends came to 10 bases. This chain's CDR3 is CASSLSGRGTDTQYF. The DNA for the CDR3 is TGTGCCAGCAGTTTATCGGGCAGGGGTACAGATACGCAGTATTTT.

The rearrangement joins TRBV19 to TRBJ1-5; D not certain. In germline, CDR1 is LNHDA, CDR2 SQIVND (reference sequence). The CDR3 loop spans 15 amino acids. V was shortened by 4 bases and J by 0 bases, with 10 bases between the two germline ends. The CDR3 coding sequence is TGTGCCAGTAGTACTGGCGGCGGTAGCAATCAGCCCCAGCATTTT. It is translated as CASSTGGGSNQPQHF.

The genes are TRBV29-1 and TRBJ2-2; D is possibly TRBD2 (5 bases). The CDR3 contains 11 residues. The V and J ends lost 4 bases and 6 bases respectively, with 6 bases between them. Per the germline V gene, CDR1 is SQVTM and CDR2 is ANQGSEA. DNA of the CDR3: TGCAGCGTTGCCGGGGCCGGGGAGCTGTTTTTT. Residues: CSVAGAGELFF.

The chain carries TRBV4-1 and TRBJ2-3; D might be TRBD2 (7 bases). Trimming stripped 0 bases from V and 4 bases from J, with 11 bases between. Germline values: CDR1 MGHRA, CDR2 YSYEKL. CDR3 length: 15 amino acids. The CDR3 DNA reads TGCGCCAGCAGCCAAGAGGGGGGGGGCCCAGATACGCAGTATTTT. Its protein is CASSQEGGGPDTQYF.

The chain recombines TRBV29-1 with TRBJ2-3; TRBD1 matches at 7 bases. The CDR3 has 14 residues. J gave up 0 bases and V 5 bases, and 5 bases lay outside the gene matches. Germline V gene sequence: CDR1 SQVTM, CDR2 ANQGSEA. Here the CDR3 DNA reads TGCAGCGTTTCCCGGGACAGAAGCACAGATACGCAGTATTTT. Its translation is CSVSRDRSTDTQYF.

J is TRBJ1-1 and V is TRBV7-2; the D gene is possibly TRBD1 (5 bases). V gave up 1 base and J gave up 8 bases, with 8 bases separating them. Germline V gene sequence: CDR1 SGHTA, CDR2 FQGNSA. The CDR3 extends over 12 amino acids. Here the CDR3 DNA reads TGTGCCAGCAGCTTAGATAAGGGGGAAGCTTTCTTT. This gives the protein CASSLDKGEAFF.